The 25 T cell receptor beta chains given below trace back to one sample, sequenced in a study of blood T cell repertoires in COVID-19. The data were produced by immunoSEQ multiplex PCR, yet TCRdb's version contains in-frame clones alone and is incomplete. Of more than 200,000 clones in the sample, approximately 83% are singletons; the top ten hold 2% to 3%. Sequenced input: peripheral blood. These receptors originate from a woman aged 40 to 50 with active or convalescent COVID-19.

The V and J genes are TRBV7-9 and TRBJ2-7; 9 nucleotides agree with TRBD1. J lost 4 bases, V lost 2 bases, and 3 bases had no gene match. The germline V gene has CDR1 SEHNR and CDR2 FQNEAQ (reference sequence). The CDR3 has 14 residues. Written as DNA, the CDR3 is TGTGCCAGCAGCTTACCGGACAGGGGATACGAGCAGTACTTC. Amino acid sequence: CASSLPDRGYEQYF.

The gene calls are TRBV6-1 and TRBJ1-1, with D uncertain. This CDR3 contains 15 residues. Germline V gives CDR1 MNHNS, CDR2 SASEGT. Deletions cut 1 base from V and 0 bases from J, with 9 bases between. The CDR3 here is CASSEVQIMNTEAFF. CDR3 sequence (DNA): TGTGCCAGCAGTGAAGTTCAAATCATGAACACTGAAGCTTTCTTT.

The rearrangement uses TRBV6-2 or TRBV6-3 and TRBJ2-3; 10 bases map to TRBD1. The CDR3 is 18 residues long. V shed 5 bases and J 5 bases; nucleotides not matched to a gene: 16. Germline V gives CDR1 MNHEY, CDR2 SVGEGT. CDR3 region: CASSTPVPGTGVRDTQYF. The CDR3, as DNA: TGTGCCAGCAGTACCCCCGTGCCCGGGACAGGGGTTAGAGATACGCAGTATTTT.

The V gene is TRBV2, the J gene TRBJ1-2; 9 bases are shared with TRBD1. The CDR3 is 14 residues long. Germline V CDR1 and CDR2: SNHLY, FYNNEI. J lost 5 bases, V lost 6 bases, and 7 bases had no gene match. The CDR3 region is CASRVAQGAYGYTF. As DNA, the CDR3 is TGTGCCAGCAGGGTAGCACAGGGGGCTTATGGCTACACCTTC.

The chain links TRBV6-5 to TRBJ1-2; a weak D match, TRBD1 (6 bases). This CDR3 has 14 residues. Germline lookup yields CDR1 MNHEY and CDR2 SVGAGI. V lost 7 bases and J lost 4, with 16 bases in between. CDR3 in amino acids: CASNNPGHGYGYTF. The CDR3, as DNA: TGTGCCAGCAATAACCCGGGACACGGCTATGGCTACACCTTC.

This chain uses TRBV19 with TRBJ2-1; 12 nucleotides match TRBD2. CDR3 size: 18 residues. V gave up 3 bases and J gave up 6 bases; unmatched junction bases: 12. CDR1 is LNHDA, CDR2 SQIVND, per germline (reference sequence). The DNA for the CDR3 is TGTGCCAGTAGTATCGTGGGCCTAGCGGGAGGGCCGCCCAATGAGCAGTTCTTC. It encodes CASSIVGLAGGPPNEQFF.

The chain is built from TRBV5-1 and TRBJ2-5, with 8 bases fitting TRBD2. The V gene end was trimmed by 2 bases and the J gene end by 5 bases; junction bases not matched to a gene: 8. The CDR3 is made up of 15 amino acids. Germline CDR1 SGHRS, CDR2 YFSETQ. CDR3 nucleotide sequence: TGCGCCAGCAGCTTAGGGGGACTAGGCCCCGAGACCCAGTACTTC. Translation gives CASSLGGLGPETQYF.

The genes are TRBV18 and TRBJ1-2; the match to TRBD1 covers 10 bases. This CDR3 region has 14 residues. Looked up from germline, CDR1 is KGHSH and CDR2 is LQKENI. Germline trimming cut 3 bases from V and 7 bases from J; bases unmatched to any gene: 5. The CDR3 nucleotides read TGTGCCAGCTCACCGACAGGGGGCGTTGGTGGCTACACCTTC. The encoded protein is CASSPTGGVGGYTF.

This clone was detected only a few times. The V and J genes are TRBV27 and TRBJ2-7; 7 nucleotides line up with TRBD1. Per germline, CDR1 MNHEY and CDR2 SMNVEV (reference sequence). V lost 6 bases to trimming and J lost 2 bases; unmatched junction nucleotides: 13. The CDR3 has 16 residues. The CDR3 nucleotides read TGTGCCAGCAGCTCCCCGTTAGGCAGGGGGACCTACGAGCAGTACTTC. This sequence encodes CASSSPLGRGTYEQYF.

The rearrangement links TRBV27 to TRBJ2-7; the match to TRBD1 covers 8 bases. V shed 6 bases, J shed 5 bases, and the junction held 9 bases outside the gene matches. CDR1 and CDR2 (germline): MNHEY, SMNVEV (reference sequence). The CDR3 loop spans 14 amino acids. The CDR3 region has the DNA TGTGCCAGCAGAAGGGGGCAGGGGGCTGACGAGCAGTACTTC. Translated, it gives CASRRGQGADEQYF.

V gene TRBV24-1 combines with J gene TRBJ1-2, with D possibly matching TRBD1 (5 bases). From germline, CDR1 is KGHDR and CDR2 SFDVKD. This CDR3 region has 16 residues. V dropped 5 bases and J dropped 3 bases, with 18 bases sitting between them. CDR3 protein: CATSAPVTGGDYGYTF. The CDR3 DNA reads as TGTGCCACCAGTGCCCCAGTGACGGGAGGGGACTATGGCTACACCTTC.

This clone was counted between two and nine times. The chain couples TRBV9 to TRBJ2-7, with D possibly being TRBD2 (5 bases). Germline CDR1 reads SGDLS; CDR2 reads YYNGEE. The CDR3 is made up of 16 amino acids. Trimming took 4 bases from V and 1 from J, leaving 18 bases between them. CDR3 residues: CASSPRGWDSSYEQYF. Written as DNA, the CDR3 is TGTGCCAGCAGCCCCCGCGGGTGGGATTCGTCCTACGAGCAGTACTTC.

This clone was found a few times. This chain joins TRBV4-1 and TRBJ1-6; a weak D match, TRBD1 (5 bases). This CDR3 spans 14 amino acids. The ends were cut back, 5 bases at V and 6 bases at J, with 11 bases in the middle. Germline loops: CDR1 MGHRA, CDR2 YSYEKL. CDR3 in DNA: TGCGCCAGCAGCATAACAGGATTTAATTCACCCCTCCACTTT. As protein: CASSITGFNSPLHF.

V gene TRBV10-3 combines with J gene TRBJ1-2, with 8 bases identical to TRBD1. Germline V gives CDR1 ENHRY, CDR2 SYGVKD. The V gene end was trimmed by 6 bases and the J gene end by 3 bases; junction bases not matched to a gene: 6. The CDR3 extends over 14 amino acids. The CDR3 DNA reads TGTGCCATCAGGTTAACAGGGGGGGACTATGGCTACACCTTC. Amino acid sequence: CAIRLTGGDYGYTF.

This clone showed up just once. The CDR3 coding sequence is TGTGCCAGCAGCTTAGAACCCACAGGGCCCATAGGATACGAGCAGTACTTC. Its protein is CASSLEPTGPIGYEQYF. This chain links TRBV13 with TRBJ2-7, with a weak D call TRBD1 (6 bases). In germline, CDR1 is PRHDT, CDR2 FYEKMQ (reference sequence). V lost 1 base to trimming and J lost 4 bases, with 20 bases between them. The CDR3 runs 17 residues.

A few counts support this clone. The V and J genes are TRBV19 and TRBJ1-5; TRBD1 aligns across 7 bases. This CDR3 is built from 17 residues. Germline V gene sequence: CDR1 LNHDA, CDR2 SQIVND (reference sequence). After removal of 4 bases from V and 2 bases from J, the junction contained 11 bases not matched to a gene. The CDR3 bases are TGTGCCAGTAGTACTTTGACAGGGATGGTGGGCAATCAGCCCCAGCATTTT. It is translated as CASSTLTGMVGNQPQHF.

The genes are TRBV30 and TRBJ1-2; perhaps TRBD1 as D (5 bases). The germline CDR1 and CDR2 sequences are GTSNPN and SVGIG (reference sequence). The CDR3 loop spans 17 amino acids. V dropped 1 base and J dropped 1 base, with 19 bases sitting between them. The DNA for the CDR3 is TGTGCCTGGAGTGGTCACGATGTCATACAGGATAACTATGGCTACACCTTC. Its translation: CAWSGHDVIQDNYGYTF.

The chain links TRBV30 to TRBJ1-3; D ambiguous. CDR1 is GTSNPN and CDR2 is SVGIG in the germline V gene (reference sequence). The CDR3 is 14 residues long. Trimming shortened V by 0 bases and J by 2 bases, and 8 bases separated the two germline ends. CDR3 residues: CAWSVYETGNTIYF. The CDR3 DNA reads as TGTGCCTGGAGTGTGTATGAGACTGGAAACACCATATATTTT.

The chain links TRBV27 to TRBJ2-7; TRBD1 matches 7 bases. V dropped 8 bases and J dropped 4; count of bases not matched to a gene: 8. This CDR3 has 13 residues. Germline V lookup: CDR1 MNHEY, CDR2 SMNVEV (reference sequence). CDR3 residues: CASGRQGRYEQYF. CDR3 sequence (DNA): TGTGCCAGCGGAAGACAGGGCAGGTACGAGCAGTACTTC.

The rearrangement joins TRBV4-2 to TRBJ2-7; 8 bases fit TRBD1. The J segment lost 4 bases and the V segment lost 0 bases, leaving 8 bases of the junction unmatched. The CDR3 has 16 amino acids. Germline V gene lookup returns CDR1 LGHNA and CDR2 YNFKEQ. As DNA, the CDR3 is TGTGCCAGCAGCCAAGATGGGCAGGACAGGGCTTACGAGCAGTACTTC. This encodes CASSQDGQDRAYEQYF.

The chain recombines TRBV24-1 with TRBJ2-1; D possibly corresponds to TRBD2 (6 bases). From germline, CDR1 is KGHDR and CDR2 SFDVKD. This CDR3 region has 16 residues. V lost 2 bases, J lost 0 bases, and 10 bases lay in between. In DNA form, the CDR3 reads TGTGCCACCAGTGATTCTAGCGACCTCTCCTACAATGAGCAGTTCTTC. This gives the protein CATSDSSDLSYNEQFF.

The chain uses TRBV24-1 and TRBJ2-2; weak D call: TRBD1 (6 bases). The CDR3 has 16 residues. Germline CDR1 is KGHDR and CDR2 is SFDVKD. V dropped 0 bases and J dropped 5 bases, with 12 bases sitting between them. The CDR3 nucleotides are TGTGCCACCAGTGATTTGGGCAGGGGCAAAACCGGGGAGCTGTTTTTT. Its translation is CATSDLGRGKTGELFF.

This clone was found once. The gene calls are TRBV6-6 and TRBJ1-2, with D perhaps TRBD1 (6 bases). The CDR3 consists of 14 residues. V dropped 6 bases and J dropped 8 bases, with 19 bases sitting between them. Germline V gives CDR1 MNHNY, CDR2 SVGAGI (reference sequence). The CDR3 DNA follows: TGTGCCAGCAGCCATACCAACAGGGTCAACGGCTACACCTTC. Translating gives CASSHTNRVNGYTF.

V usage is TRBV15 and J usage is TRBJ2-7, with 9 bases matching TRBD2. This CDR3 has 15 amino acids. Germline V gene sequence: CDR1 LNHNV, CDR2 YYDKDF (reference sequence). V shed 1 base and J 0 bases; nucleotides not matched to a gene: 1. The CDR3, as DNA: TGTGCCACCAGCAGAGGTAGCGGGGGCTCCTACGAGCAGTACTTC. Its protein product is CATSRGSGGSYEQYF.

This rearrangement joins TRBV2 to TRBJ2-5; 13 positions match TRBD2. The CDR3 totals 17 residues. Per germline, CDR1 SNHLY and CDR2 FYNNEI. V was clipped by 4 bases and J by 5 bases; unmatched bases: 10. The CDR3 loop reads CASSVETSGRRRETQYF. The CDR3 bases are TGTGCCAGCAGTGTGGAGACTAGCGGGAGGAGGAGGGAGACCCAGTACTTC.